This note documents a single TCR beta chain sequence. This record belongs to a study of blood T cell repertoires in COVID-19. The table came from immunoSEQ multiplex PCR; TCRdb's copy has only in-frame clones and leaves some out. The table shows roughly 250,000 clones, with 85% occurring only once. This CDR3 region has 18 residues. Germline V gene sequence: CDR1 MGHRA, CDR2 YSYEKL. Trimming removed 0 bases from V and 6 bases from J; junction bases left unmatched: 12. Source material: peripheral blood. The sequence was collected from a woman aged 60-70 years with active or convalescent COVID-19. J is TRBJ2-1 and V is TRBV4-1; 9 bases are shared with TRBD2. The CDR3 reads CASSQDGGGGASFNEQFF. Written as DNA, the CDR3 is TGCGCCAGCAGCCAAGATGGGGGCGGGGGGGCCTCGTTCAATGAGCAGTTCTTC.